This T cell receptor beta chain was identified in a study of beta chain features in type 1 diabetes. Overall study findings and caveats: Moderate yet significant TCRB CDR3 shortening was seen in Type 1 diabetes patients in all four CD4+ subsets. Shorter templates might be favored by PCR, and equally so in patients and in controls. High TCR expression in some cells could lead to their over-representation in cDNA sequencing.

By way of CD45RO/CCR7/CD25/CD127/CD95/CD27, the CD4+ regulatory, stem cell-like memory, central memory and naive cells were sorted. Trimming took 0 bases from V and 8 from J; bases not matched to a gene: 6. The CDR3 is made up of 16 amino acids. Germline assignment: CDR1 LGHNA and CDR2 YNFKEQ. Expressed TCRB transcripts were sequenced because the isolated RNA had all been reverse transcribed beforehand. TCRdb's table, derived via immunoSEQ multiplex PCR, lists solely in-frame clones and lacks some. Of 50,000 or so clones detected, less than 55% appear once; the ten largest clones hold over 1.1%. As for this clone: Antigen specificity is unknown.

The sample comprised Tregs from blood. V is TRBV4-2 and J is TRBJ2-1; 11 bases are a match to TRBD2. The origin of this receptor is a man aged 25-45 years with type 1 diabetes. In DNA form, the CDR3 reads TGTGCCAGCAGCCAAGAATCGACTAGCGGGATGGATGAGCAGTTCTTC. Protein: CASSQESTSGMDEQFF.